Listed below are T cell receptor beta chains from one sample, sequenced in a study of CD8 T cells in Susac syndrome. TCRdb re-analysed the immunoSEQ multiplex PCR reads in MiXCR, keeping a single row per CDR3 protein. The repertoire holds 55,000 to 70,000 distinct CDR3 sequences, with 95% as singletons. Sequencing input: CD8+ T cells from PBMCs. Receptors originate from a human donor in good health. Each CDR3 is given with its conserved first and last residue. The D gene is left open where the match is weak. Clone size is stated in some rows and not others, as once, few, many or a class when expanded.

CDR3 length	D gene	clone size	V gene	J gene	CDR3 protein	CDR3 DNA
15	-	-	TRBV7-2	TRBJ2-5	CASSLDSRGGETQYF	TGTGCCAGCAGCTTAGATTCACGGGGAGGCGAGACCCAGTACTTC
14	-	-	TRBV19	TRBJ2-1	CASSESGHYNEQFF	TGTGCCAGTAGTGAGTCCGGGCACTACAATGAGCAGTTCTTC
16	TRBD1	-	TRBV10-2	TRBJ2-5	CASSETRQGAGETQYF	TGCGCCAGCAGTGAGACCCGACAGGGGGCTGGAGAGACCCAGTACTTC
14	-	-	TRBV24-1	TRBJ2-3	CATSDLGSGGTQYF	TGTGCCACCAGTGATTTAGGTAGCGGAGGTACGCAGTATTTT
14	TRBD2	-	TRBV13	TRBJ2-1	CASSRWGGYNEQFF	TGTGCCAGCAGCCGTTGGGGGGGCTACAATGAGCAGTTCTTC
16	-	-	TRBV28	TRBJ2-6	CASSFPGFSGANVLTF	TGTGCCAGCAGTTTCCCGGGGTTCTCTGGGGCCAACGTCCTGACTTTC
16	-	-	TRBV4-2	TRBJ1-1	CASSQGGRTAALGAFF	TGTGCCAGCAGCCAAGGGGGCCGGACAGCGGCTCTCGGAGCTTTCTTT
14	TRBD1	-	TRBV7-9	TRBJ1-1	CASSPDRGSPEAFF	TGTGCCAGCAGCCCGGACAGGGGGTCGCCTGAAGCTTTCTTT
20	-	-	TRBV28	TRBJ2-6	CASSLLSRDLINSGANVLTF	TGTGCCAGCAGTTTACTGTCTCGAGACCTTATTAACTCTGGGGCCAACGTCCTGACTTTC
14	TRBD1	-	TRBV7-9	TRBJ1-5	CASSSVTGDQPQHF	TGTGCCAGCAGCTCAGTGACAGGGGATCAGCCCCAGCATTTT
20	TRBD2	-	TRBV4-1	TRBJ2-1	CASSQEDWPSGGSSYNEQFF	TGCGCCAGCAGCCAAGAAGATTGGCCTAGCGGGGGGAGCTCCTACAATGAGCAGTTCTTC
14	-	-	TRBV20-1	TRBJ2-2	CSARGNWNTGELFF	TGCAGTGCTAGAGGGAATTGGAACACCGGGGAGCTGTTTTTT
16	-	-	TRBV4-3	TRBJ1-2	CASSQDIGNANYGYTF	TGCGCCAGCAGCCAAGATATAGGGAATGCTAACTATGGCTACACCTTC
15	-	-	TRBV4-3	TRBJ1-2	CASSQDPVGNYGYTF	TGCGCCAGCAGCCAAGATCCGGTTGGGAACTATGGCTACACCTTC
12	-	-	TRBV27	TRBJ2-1	CASSFPRGEQFF	TGTGCCAGCAGTTTCCCGCGGGGTGAGCAGTTCTTC
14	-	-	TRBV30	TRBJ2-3	CAWSTTEGADTQYF	TGTGCCTGGAGTACAACGGAGGGCGCAGATACGCAGTATTTT
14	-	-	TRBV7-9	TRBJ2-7	CASSLVGNDYEQYF	TGTGCCAGCAGCTTAGTGGGTAACGACTACGAGCAGTACTTC
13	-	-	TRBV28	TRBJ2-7	CASSFRYPYEQYF	TGTGCCAGCAGTTTCAGGTACCCCTACGAGCAGTACTTC
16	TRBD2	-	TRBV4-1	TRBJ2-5	CASTPRVAGAQETQYF	TGCGCCAGCACCCCCCGGGTAGCGGGGGCCCAAGAGACCCAGTACTTC
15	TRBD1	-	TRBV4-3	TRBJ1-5	CASSQDRTGRQPQHF	TGCGCCAGCAGCCAAGATAGGACAGGGAGGCAGCCCCAGCATTTT
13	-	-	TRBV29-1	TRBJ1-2	CSALAGTAGGYTF	TGCAGCGCCCTCGCGGGAACAGCGGGTGGCTACACCTTC
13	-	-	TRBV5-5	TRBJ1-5	CASSPQGNQPQHF	TGTGCCAGCAGCCCACAGGGTAATCAGCCCCAGCATTTT
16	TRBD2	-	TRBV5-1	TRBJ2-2	CASSPPSGGVSGELFF	TGCGCCAGCAGCCCCCCTAGCGGGGGGGTCTCCGGGGAGCTGTTTTTT
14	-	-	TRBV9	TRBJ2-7	CASSVDGMPYEQYF	TGTGCCAGCAGCGTAGACGGGATGCCCTACGAGCAGTACTTC
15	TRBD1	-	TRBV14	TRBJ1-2	CASSQGQAPPYGYTF	TGTGCCAGCAGCCAGGGACAGGCACCTCCCTATGGCTACACCTTC
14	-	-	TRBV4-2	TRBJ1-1	CASSQDGGGTEAFF	TGTGCCAGCAGCCAAGATGGGGGGGGCACTGAAGCTTTCTTT
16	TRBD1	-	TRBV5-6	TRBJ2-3	CASSLGAGGAGDTQYF	TGTGCCAGCAGCTTGGGGGCAGGGGGCGCAGGAGATACGCAGTATTTT
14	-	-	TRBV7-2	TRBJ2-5	CASSPLRLAETQYF	TGTGCCAGCAGCCCCCTAAGACTCGCAGAGACCCAGTACTTC
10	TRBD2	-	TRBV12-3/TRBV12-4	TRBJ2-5	CASGGGTQYF	TGTGCCAGCGGCGGGGGGACCCAGTACTTC
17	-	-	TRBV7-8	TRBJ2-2	CASSLTPAGADTGELFF	TGTGCCAGCAGCTTAACCCCGGCGGGGGCGGACACCGGGGAGCTGTTTTTT
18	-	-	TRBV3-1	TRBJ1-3	CASSDDIPIYTARNTIYF	TGTGCCAGCAGCGACGATATTCCCATTTACACGGCACGAAACACCATATATTTT
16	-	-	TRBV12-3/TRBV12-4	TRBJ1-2	CASSLAREGPNYGYTF	TGTGCCAGCAGTTTGGCCAGGGAAGGTCCTAACTATGGCTACACCTTC
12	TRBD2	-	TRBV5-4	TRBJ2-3	CASTPGGDTQYF	TGTGCCAGCACCCCCGGGGGGGATACGCAGTATTTT
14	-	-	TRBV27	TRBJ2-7	CASSLKQTAYEQYF	TGTGCCAGCAGTTTAAAACAAACGGCCTACGAGCAGTACTTC
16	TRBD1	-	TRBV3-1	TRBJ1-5	CASSHWPGQGNQPQHF	TGTGCCAGCAGCCACTGGCCGGGACAGGGAAATCAGCCCCAGCATTTT
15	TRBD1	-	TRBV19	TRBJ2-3	CASSILTGSADTQYF	TGTGCCAGTAGTATTCTGACAGGGTCAGCAGATACGCAGTATTTT
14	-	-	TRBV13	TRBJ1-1	CASSFSGDRTEAFF	TGTGCCAGCAGCTTCTCAGGGGATCGCACTGAAGCTTTCTTT
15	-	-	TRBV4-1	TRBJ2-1	CASSQSLGVYNEQFF	TGCGCCAGCAGCCAAAGTCTAGGGGTTTACAATGAGCAGTTCTTC
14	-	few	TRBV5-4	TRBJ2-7	CASSLAGGSYEQYF	TGTGCCAGCAGCTTGGCAGGGGGGTCGTACGAGCAGTACTTC
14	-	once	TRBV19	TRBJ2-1	CASSIGEGYNEQFF	TGTGCCAGTAGTATAGGGGAAGGGTACAATGAGCAGTTCTTC
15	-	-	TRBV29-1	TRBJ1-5	CSVEVGEGGNQPQHF	TGCAGCGTTGAAGTTGGGGAAGGGGGCAATCAGCCCCAGCATTTT
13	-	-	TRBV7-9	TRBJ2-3	CASSFPSTDTQYF	TGTGCCAGCAGCTTCCCTAGCACAGATACGCAGTATTTT
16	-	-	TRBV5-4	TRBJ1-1	CASSDVGGRVNTEAFF	TGTGCCAGCAGTGATGTTGGGGGCAGGGTGAACACTGAAGCTTTCTTT
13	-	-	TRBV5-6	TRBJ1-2	CASSLARNYGYTF	TGTGCCAGCAGCTTGGCGCGGAACTATGGCTACACCTTC
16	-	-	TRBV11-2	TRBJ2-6	CASSPRTVGGANVLTF	TGTGCCAGCAGCCCCCGGACAGTGGGTGGGGCCAACGTCCTGACTTTC
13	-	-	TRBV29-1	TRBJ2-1	CSMKSAEYNEQFF	TGCAGCATGAAGTCGGCGGAGTACAATGAGCAGTTCTTC
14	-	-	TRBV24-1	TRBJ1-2	CATSDYDRNYGYTF	TGTGCCACCAGTGACTATGACAGGAACTATGGCTACACCTTC